This paragraph reports one TCR beta chain. There are a few counts of this clonotype. No antigen is known for it. Base qualities are not provided; no much larger clone lies one nucleotide away. This specimen belongs to a study of patients and donors after allogeneic stem cell transplantation (dated by TCRdb to 2019 to 2021). From the cysteine through the phenylalanine, the CDR3 covers 18 amino acids. Solely the CDR3 DNA is kept, with 54 bases framed from the first base. Based on the germline V gene (reference sequence), the CDR1 and CDR2 sequences are LGHDT and YNNKEL. From V the trimming removes 3 bases and from J it removes 0 bases, while the gene matches leave 6 bases of the junction unaccounted for. Libraries were prepared through RT-PCR. Instrument used: NextSeq 550. In TCRdb, the public reads were trimmed at Q25 with fastp and aligned with MiXCR, with productive beta chains retained. Rows are combined by CDR3 protein, so each entry shows the most common genes and DNA. This sample has 1,500 to 2,000 distinct CDR3 sequences in its table, and roughly a sixth of those were observed once. Less than 70% of the sample lies in the top ten.

This receptor was taken from a human donor who was either an allogeneic HSCT recipient or a stem cell or donor lymphocyte infusion donor (not recorded which). It is not recorded whose cells these are; they may come from a transplant donor. Sequencing used blood, either unsorted or a sorted T cell fraction (not recorded which). Recombination joined TRBV3-1 with TRBJ2-2; 11 bases in between match TRBD2. The DNA is TGTGCCAGCAGCCATGGGACTAGCGGTTTTACGAACACCGGGGAGCTGTTTTTT. Translation gives CASSHGTSGFTNTGELFF.